One and the same sample provided the 31 T cell receptor beta chains below, sequenced in a study of control samples from healthy donors and cancer patients. TCRdb keeps only in-frame clones here, not all; method: immunoSEQ multiplex PCR. Of about 110,000 clones listed, approximately 90% were seen once; the top ten hold 4.4%. The sequenced sample was blood. Every receptor here comes from a human donor in good health. The donor label of this sample is uncertain.

V is TRBV3-1 (or the pseudogene TRBV3-2) and J is TRBJ2-1; the D gene is possibly TRBD1 (5 bases). In germline, CDR1 is LGHDT, CDR2 YNNKEL (reference sequence). V lost 6 bases and J lost 9, with 12 bases in between. CDR3 length equals 12 residues. DNA of the CDR3: TGTGCCAGCAGTCCCCAGGGCGGTGAGCAGTTCTTC. It specifies CASSPQGGEQFF.

This rearrangement joins TRBV19 to TRBJ1-1; 8 bases are a match to TRBD1. Trimming took 5 bases from V and 4 from J; bases not matched to a gene: 3. This CDR3 has 13 amino acids. Per germline, CDR1 LNHDA and CDR2 SQIVND (reference sequence). The CDR3 loop reads CASSADRGTEAFF. In nucleotides, the CDR3 is TGTGCCAGTAGTGCAGACAGGGGCACTGAAGCTTTCTTT.

By share, this clone ranks as medium-sized. The chain recombines TRBV14 with TRBJ2-7; D is unresolved. The CDR3 covers 13 residues. V lost 1 base and J lost 3, with 7 bases in between. Germline values: CDR1 SGHDN, CDR2 FVKESK. The CDR3 spells CASSQVRSYEQYF. The CDR3, as DNA: TGTGCCAGCAGCCAAGTCCGCAGCTACGAGCAGTACTTC.

This chain joins TRBV5-4 and TRBJ1-2; no clear D. V was trimmed by 7 bases and J by 1 base, leaving 8 bases between them. This CDR3 contains 12 residues. Per germline, CDR1 SGHNT and CDR2 YYREEE (reference sequence). The CDR3 DNA is TGTGCCAGCGCAGCTGATAACTATGGCTACACCTTC. The encoded protein is CASAADNYGYTF.

The gene calls are TRBV7-2 and TRBJ2-7, with D possibly matching TRBD2 (6 bases). The ends were cut back, 5 bases at V and 0 bases at J, with 8 bases in the middle. The germline gives CDR1 SGHTA, CDR2 FQGNSA. The CDR3 spans 13 residues. The CDR3 here is CASSRDFSYEQYF. The CDR3 nucleotides are TGTGCCAGCAGCCGGGACTTCTCCTACGAGCAGTACTTC.

This chain connects TRBV27 to TRBJ1-1; no reliable D call. V was trimmed by 2 bases and J by 2 bases, leaving 9 bases between them. The germline gives CDR1 MNHEY, CDR2 SMNVEV (reference sequence). This CDR3 contains 14 residues. For the CDR3, the DNA is TGTGCCAGCAGTTTACGGGAATTAAACACTGAAGCTTTCTTT. This encodes CASSLRELNTEAFF.

This clone was recorded once. The CDR3 reads CAWSGIVFPGELFF. The CDR3 coding sequence is TGTGCCTGGAGTGGAATTGTCTTTCCCGGGGAGCTGTTTTTT. This chain uses TRBV30 with TRBJ2-2; D not resolved. V was pared by 1 base and J by 6 bases, with 12 bases between. The germline gives CDR1 GTSNPN, CDR2 SVGIG (reference sequence). The CDR3 loop spans 14 amino acids. The variable domain in full, with the rest retrieved from reference TRBV30 and TRBJ2-2, is SQTIHQWPATLVQPVGSPLSLECTVEGTSNPNLYWYRQAAGRGLQLLFYSVGIGQISSEVPQNLSASRPQDRQFILSSKKLLLSDSGFYLCAWSGIVFPGELFFGEGSRLTVL.

The rearrangement joins TRBV5-4 to TRBJ1-3; 7 bases align to TRBD1. Germline trimming cut 4 bases from V and 0 bases from J; bases unmatched to any gene: 4. CDR3 length: 15 amino acids. In germline, CDR1 is SGHNT, CDR2 YYREEE (reference sequence). CDR3 sequence: CASSRDRISGNTIYF. CDR3 in DNA: TGTGCCAGCAGCCGGGACAGAATCTCTGGAAACACCATATATTTT.

This chain uses TRBV4-2 with TRBJ2-4; 7 bases fit TRBD2. CDR1 is LGHNA, CDR2 YNFKEQ, per germline. The CDR3 extends over 17 amino acids. V trimming: 1 base; J trimming: 4 bases; junction bases outside the gene matches: 10. The CDR3 region is CASSQASTTGGKNIQYF. In DNA, the CDR3 is TGTGCCAGCAGCCAAGCATCAACCACCGGGGGGAAAAACATTCAGTACTTC.

This clone was picked up one time. J is TRBJ1-5 and V is TRBV19; TRBD1 matches 7 bases. In germline, CDR1 is LNHDA, CDR2 SQIVND (reference sequence). CDR3 length: 16 residues. Trimming at V came to 3 bases and at J to 1 base, leaving 6 bases not matched to a gene. The CDR3 region has the DNA TGTGCCAGTAGTATTCTACCGGGACAGAGCAATCAGCCCCAGCATTTT. Its protein is CASSILPGQSNQPQHF.

The chain has TRBV19 and TRBJ1-5, with D perhaps matching TRBD1 (5 bases). Trimming pared 7 bases from V and 6 bases from J, leaving 19 bases between. Germline loops: CDR1 LNHDA, CDR2 SQIVND (reference sequence). The CDR3 has 15 residues. CDR3 coding DNA: TGTGCCAGTATGGGGGTCCGCCAGGGTGGTCAGCCCCAGCATTTT. Translation: CASMGVRQGGQPQHF.

As DNA, the CDR3 is TGTGCCAGCAAAACGACAGCAGAGACCCAGTACTTC. Protein product: CASKTTAETQYF. The chain uses TRBV2 and TRBJ2-5; the D gene is possibly TRBD1 (5 bases). Per the germline V gene, CDR1 is SNHLY and CDR2 is FYNNEI. V lost 7 bases to trimming and J lost 4 bases, with 10 bases between them. The CDR3 sequence is 12 residues long.

The chain has TRBV19 and TRBJ2-2; D remains ambiguous. The CDR3 is made up of 12 amino acids. Germline V gene sequence: CDR1 LNHDA, CDR2 SQIVND (reference sequence). V was clipped by 3 bases and J by 6 bases, with 5 bases between them. CDR3 nucleotides: TGTGCCAGTAGTATCGGTCCCGGGGAGCTGTTTTTT. Amino acids: CASSIGPGELFF.

The chain links TRBV4-3 to TRBJ1-3; D gene uncertain. The germline V and J ends were trimmed by 0 bases and 2 bases, with 2 bases remaining between them. This CDR3 has 13 amino acids. Germline V lookup: CDR1 LGHNA, CDR2 YSLEER. CDR3 region: CASSQDPGNTIYF. The CDR3 DNA sequence: TGCGCCAGCAGCCAAGATCCTGGAAACACCATATATTTT.

The chain couples TRBV30 to TRBJ1-6; 10 bases align to TRBD1. The ends lost 5 bases at V and 8 bases at J; junction bases unmatched: 0. Germline values: CDR1 GTSNPN, CDR2 SVGIG (reference sequence). This CDR3 spans 12 amino acids. The CDR3: CAWGTGDSPLHF. The DNA for the CDR3 is TGTGCCTGGGGGACAGGGGATTCACCCCTCCACTTT.

The chain employs TRBV5-1 and TRBJ2-7; D not certain. Trimming removed 2 bases from V and 6 bases from J, with 18 bases in between. This CDR3 contains 15 residues. The germline V gene encodes CDR1 SGHRS and CDR2 YFSETQ. The CDR3 spells CASSLRPSNVGEQYF. The CDR3 DNA reads TGCGCCAGCAGCTTAAGACCCTCCAATGTGGGCGAGCAGTACTTC.

The chain employs TRBV21-1 and TRBJ2-1; the table gives TRBD1 as D, unverified against the DNA. TRBV21-1 is noted as a pseudogene. The CDR3 runs to 15 residues. CDR3 residues: CASSTKDSPYNEQFF. CDR3 coding DNA: TGTGCCAGCAGCACTAAGGACAGTCCCTACAATGAGCAGTTCTTC.

This chain joins TRBV2 and TRBJ1-2; D gene uncertain. The ends were cut back, 0 bases at V and 0 bases at J, with 14 bases in the middle. The CDR3 covers 17 residues. Germline loops: CDR1 SNHLY, CDR2 FYNNEI. This chain's CDR3 is CASSEALGPGANYGYTF. The CDR3 nucleotides are TGTGCCAGCAGTGAAGCGCTCGGGCCTGGAGCTAACTATGGCTACACCTTC. The variable domain in full, with the rest retrieved from reference TRBV2 and TRBJ1-2, is EPEVTQTPSHQVTQMGQEVILRCVPISNHLYFYWYRQILGQKVEFLVSFYNNEISEKSEIFDDQFSVERPDGSNFTLKIRSTKLEDSAMYFCASSEALGPGANYGYTFGSGTRLTVV.

J is TRBJ1-4 and V is TRBV7-9, with D unclear. The CDR3 covers 13 residues. CDR1 is SEHNR and CDR2 is FQNEAQ in the germline V gene (reference sequence). The ends were cut back, 3 bases at V and 8 bases at J, with 10 bases in the middle. The CDR3 spells CASSFAGREKLFF. CDR3 sequence (DNA): TGTGCCAGCAGCTTTGCGGGCAGGGAAAAACTGTTTTTT.

The V call is TRBV5-1, the J call TRBJ1-3; D is unresolved. The germline V gene encodes CDR1 SGHRS and CDR2 YFSETQ. This CDR3 spans 14 amino acids. V was cut by 1 base and J by 4 bases, with 9 bases left in between. In DNA, the CDR3 is TGCGCCAGCAGCTTGAGTCTTTCGGGAAACACCATATATTTT. This gives the protein CASSLSLSGNTIYF.

This clone was counted only a few times. The chain recombines TRBV4-1 with TRBJ1-3; D is unclear. The CDR3 contains 15 residues. The germline V gene has CDR1 MGHRA and CDR2 YSYEKL. The V end lost 2 bases, the J end lost 9 bases, and 17 bases lay between the germline ends. The CDR3 spells CASSQPLGRQPTIYF. The CDR3 DNA follows: TGCGCCAGCAGCCAACCTCTGGGCAGGCAGCCCACCATATATTTT.

The rearrangement links TRBV7-2 to TRBJ2-1, with D perhaps matching TRBD1 (6 bases). CDR1 SGHTA and CDR2 FQGNSA come from the germline V gene. This CDR3 has 15 residues. Trimming pared 1 base from V and 5 bases from J, leaving 12 bases between. The CDR3 DNA reads as TGTGCCAGCAGCTTAGAGTTGGGGGCCCACAATGAGCAGTTCTTC. Translating it yields CASSLELGAHNEQFF.

The chain has TRBV24-1 and TRBJ1-2; D ambiguous. Looked up from germline, CDR1 is KGHDR and CDR2 is SFDVKD. The CDR3 contains 14 residues. With 2 bases removed from V and 8 bases from J, the gap between germline ends came to 14 bases. The DNA for the CDR3 is TGTGCCACCAGTGATTCCGCCAGCGGTAGAGGCTACACCTTC. This gives the protein CATSDSASGRGYTF.

This clone was seen only a few times. V is TRBV5-6 and J is TRBJ2-5; perhaps D is TRBD1 or TRBD2 (5 bases each). The CDR3 has 13 amino acids. Trimming removed 0 bases at V and 5 bases at J, with 8 bases between. Germline V CDR1 and CDR2: SGHDT, YYEEEE. Written as DNA, the CDR3 is TGTGCCAGCAGCTTGGAGGGACCGGAGACCCAGTACTTC. Its translation: CASSLEGPETQYF.

V and J are TRBV7-2 and TRBJ2-5; tentative D call: TRBD1 (5 bases). Germline CDR1 reads SGHTA; CDR2 reads FQGNSA. The CDR3 spans 12 residues. V was clipped by 5 bases and J by 7 bases, with 11 bases between them. The CDR3 loop reads CASSIEQGTQYF. CDR3 coding DNA: TGTGCCAGCAGCATAGAGCAGGGGACCCAGTACTTC.

The V call is TRBV2, the J call TRBJ1-1, with D perhaps TRBD1 (5 bases). Germline V CDR1 and CDR2: SNHLY, FYNNEI. The CDR3 is made up of 14 amino acids. V was clipped by 8 bases and J by 3 bases, with 16 bases between them. The CDR3 region has the DNA TGTGCCAGCCGGAGAGGAGGGGTTGACACTGAAGCTTTCTTT. It is translated as CASRRGGVDTEAFF.

This chain connects TRBV5-1 to TRBJ1-1, with unresolved D. Germline lookup yields CDR1 SGHRS and CDR2 YFSETQ. Trimming removed 0 bases at V and 10 bases at J, with 13 bases between. This CDR3 has 13 amino acids. In nucleotides, the CDR3 is TGCGCCAGCAGCTTGGAGTTCGGGAAAGTAGCTTTCTTT. It yields the protein CASSLEFGKVAFF. Together with reference TRBV5-1 and TRBJ1-1, the CDR3 gives the full variable domain: KAGVTQTPRYLIKTRGQQVTLSCSPISGHRSVSWYQQTPGQGLQFLFEYFSETQRNKGNFPGRFSGRQFSNSRSEMNVSTLELGDSALYLCASSLEFGKVAFFGQGTRLTVV.

The rearrangement links TRBV5-1 to TRBJ2-2; the match to TRBD1 covers 9 bases. Per the germline V gene, CDR1 is SGHRS and CDR2 is YFSETQ. This CDR3 spans 15 amino acids. The trim removed 3 bases at V and 5 bases at J, leaving 5 bases unmatched. In DNA form, the CDR3 reads TGCGCCAGCAGCTCCGGACAGGGGAGGACCGGGGAGCTGTTTTTT. It is translated as CASSSGQGRTGELFF.

V is TRBV28 and J is TRBJ2-5, with 11 bases aligning to TRBD1. Germline V lookup: CDR1 MDHEN, CDR2 SYDVKM. With V trimmed by 4 bases and J by 6 bases, 10 bases remained unmatched. There are 16 residues in the CDR3. CDR3 amino acids: CASSSPRTGGTKTQYF. The CDR3 DNA follows: TGTGCCAGCAGTTCCCCTAGGACAGGGGGCACGAAGACCCAGTACTTC.

The chain employs TRBV28 and TRBJ2-7; D gene uncertain. Trimming removed 2 bases at V and 4 bases at J, with 6 bases between. Germline assignment: CDR1 MDHEN and CDR2 SYDVKM. This CDR3 region has 12 residues. As DNA, the CDR3 is TGTGCCAGCAGTTTAATGGGGTACGAGCAGTACTTC. Protein sequence: CASSLMGYEQYF.

The chain employs TRBV5-1 and TRBJ2-7; TRBD1 agrees at 10 bases. Germline trimming cut 2 bases from V and 2 bases from J; bases unmatched to any gene: 4. CDR1 SGHRS and CDR2 YFSETQ come from the germline V gene. The CDR3 covers 15 residues. The CDR3, as DNA: TGCGCCAGCAGCTTCCGGGACAGGGGACCCTACGAGCAGTACTTC. This sequence encodes CASSFRDRGPYEQYF.